One sample yielded the 8 T cell receptor beta chains listed below, sequenced in a study of T cell repertoires in cytomegalovirus infection. TCRdb redid the calling of the reads with MiXCR, one entry per CDR3 protein. This sample yields tens of thousands of distinct CDR3 sequences, of which 3.7% are seen a single time; approximately 4.3% belongs to the top ten. Sample: PBMCs. Source of these receptors: a human donor in good health (CMV status not recorded). Some clones in this sample may be carry-over from other donors' samples.

This clonotype was picked up many times. This chain links TRBV3-1 with TRBJ1-5; D is undetermined. The CDR3 runs 13 residues. Germline values: CDR1 LGHDT, CDR2 YNNKEL (reference sequence). V was trimmed by 3 bases and J by 4 bases, leaving 7 bases between them. CDR3 loop: CASSQSTNQPQHF. The CDR3 coding sequence is TGTGCCAGCAGCCAGAGTACGAATCAGCCCCAGCATTTT.

There are many counts of this clonotype. The rearrangement joins TRBV2 to TRBJ2-3; D perhaps matches TRBD2 (5 bases). The CDR3 extends over 14 amino acids. Germline V lookup: CDR1 SNHLY, CDR2 FYNNEI. Trimming cost V 3 bases and J 3 bases, with 10 bases left between them. CDR3 DNA: TGTGCCAGCAGTGACTTAGCGACAACAGATACGCAGTATTTT. Translation: CASSDLATTDTQYF. Filled out from reference TRBV2 and TRBJ2-3, the complete variable domain reads EPEVTQTPSHQVTQMGQEVILRCVPISNHLYFYWYRQILGQKVEFLVSFYNNEISEKSEIFDDQFSVERPDGSNFTLKIRSTKLEDSAMYFCASSDLATTDTQYFGPGTRLTVL.

This clonotype was observed at least ten times. The chain combines TRBV2 with TRBJ2-3; D is possibly TRBD2 (5 bases). This CDR3 contains 13 residues. The germline gives CDR1 SNHLY, CDR2 FYNNEI. Trimming removed 7 bases from V and 4 bases from J, with 12 bases in between. The DNA of the CDR3 is TGTGCCAGCAACACAGAGAGGGCAGATACGCAGTATTTT. Its protein product is CASNTERADTQYF.

This clonotype has a count of ten or more. V is TRBV6-1 and J is TRBJ2-4; D may be TRBD2 (5 bases). V dropped 3 bases and J dropped 4 bases, with 13 bases sitting between them. This CDR3 region has 15 residues. The germline V gene has CDR1 MNHNS and CDR2 SASEGT. The CDR3 loop is CASSDAGLAKNIQYF. Here the CDR3 DNA reads TGTGCCAGCAGTGATGCGGGTCTAGCAAAAAACATTCAGTACTTC.

This clonotype has at least ten counts. The chain carries TRBV7-9 and TRBJ1-2; D ambiguous. This CDR3 comprises 15 residues. V was trimmed by 7 bases and J by 0 bases, leaving 15 bases between them. Germline assignment: CDR1 SEHNR and CDR2 FQNEAQ (reference sequence). CDR3 coding DNA: TGTGCCAGCAATAAAGAATCAGTGGCTAACTATGGCTACACCTTC. It translates to CASNKESVANYGYTF.

Many counts were recorded for this clonotype. The genes are TRBV28 and TRBJ2-3; no clear D gene. Germline V gene lookup returns CDR1 MDHEN and CDR2 SYDVKM. V lost 5 bases, J lost 3 bases, and 12 bases lay in between. CDR3 length equals 14 residues. The CDR3 DNA reads TGTGCCAGCAGTCCTTTTGGGGTGACAGATACGCAGTATTTT. Its protein product is CASSPFGVTDTQYF.

This clonotype was picked up many times. This chain uses TRBV7-2 with TRBJ2-7; D possibly corresponds to TRBD1 (5 bases). The CDR3 runs to 14 residues. CDR1 is SGHTA and CDR2 is FQGNSA in the germline V gene. V lost 5 bases and J 1 base, leaving 12 bases between the germline ends. The CDR3 DNA reads as TGTGCCAGCAGCCGTCCACAGGTGTCCTACGAGCAGTACTTC. Translating it yields CASSRPQVSYEQYF.

This clonotype was observed at least ten times. J is TRBJ1-5 and V is TRBV7-8; D gene ambiguous. CDR3 length equals 16 residues. Germline assignment: CDR1 SGHVS and CDR2 FQNEAQ. The V gene lost 1 base and the J gene lost 0 bases, with 10 bases spanning the gap. CDR3 bases: TGTGCCAGCAGCTTAGTTGGGGAATATAGCAATCAGCCCCAGCATTTT. This translates into CASSLVGEYSNQPQHF.